This T cell receptor beta chain is from a study of shared clonotypes between healthy human individuals. Points from the study as a whole: Despite large depth, rarefaction showed incomplete sorted-subset sequencing. Clonotype sharing among the donors was expected to vary with sequencing depth. Among non-shared clonotypes, generation probabilities were lower than among those shared by all four donors.

Profiling relied on immunoSEQ multiplex PCR, and the TCRdb table lists in-frame clones only, not all of them. The sample lists 600,000 to 700,000 clones; around 73% were seen once. This clone came up a few times. Its antigen is undetermined. Germline loops: CDR1 LNHDA, CDR2 SQIVND (reference sequence). The V end was cut by 5 bases, the J end by 0 bases, with 14 bases between. The CDR3 has 16 residues. V and J are TRBV19 and TRBJ2-1, with a possible D match to TRBD1 (6 bases). The sample taken for sequencing was memory CD4+ T cells sorted from blood. As to subset: CD45RA-negative fraction. The receptor was isolated from a woman aged 30 to 39 in good health. The CDR3 nucleotides read TGTGCCAGTAGTCCCAGACAGGTGAGCTCCTACAATGAGCAGTTCTTC. This encodes CASSPRQVSSYNEQFF.